One and the same sample provided the 22 T cell receptor beta chains below, sequenced in a study of human T cells and chemical hapten exposure. From the RACE reads, TCRdb called clonotypes with MiXCR, one entry per CDR3 protein. The table lists 350,000 or so distinct CDR3 sequences, around 7% of them singletons, with roughly 7.9% in the top ten. Time point specified: patch test 1, 2 weeks after DPC sensitization. The treatment here: therapeutic diphenylcyclopropenone sensitization with weekly scalp DPC. Material: whole blood, obtained in connection with sensitization to the hapten diphenylcyclopropenone (DPC). The receptors come from a woman between 18 and 29 years old with alopecia areata. Some clones in this sample may be carry-over from other donors' samples.

The sample holds a few counts of this clonotype. The rearrangement links TRBV7-9 to TRBJ1-5; D uncertain. The length of the CDR3 is 15 residues. The germline V gene has CDR1 SEHNR and CDR2 FQNEAQ (reference sequence). V shed 2 bases and J shed 0 bases, with 8 bases lying between them. The CDR3 region is CASSLSRHSNQPQHF. The CDR3, as DNA: TGTGCCAGCAGCTTAAGTCGCCATAGCAATCAGCCCCAGCATTTT.

This clonotype was detected a few times. The V and J genes are TRBV6-6 and TRBJ1-1; no clear D. In germline, CDR1 is MNHNY, CDR2 SVGAGI (reference sequence). The CDR3 totals 15 residues. Trimming took 2 bases from V and 4 from J, leaving 14 bases between them. The CDR3 nucleotides read TGTGCCAGCAGTTACGGCGGGGAGGTGGGCACTGAAGCTTTCTTT. This codes for CASSYGGEVGTEAFF.

This clonotype came up many times. The chain has TRBV7-9 and TRBJ2-2; TRBD2 matches 9 bases. The germline V gene has CDR1 SEHNR and CDR2 FQNEAQ (reference sequence). The V gene end was trimmed by 4 bases and the J gene end by 7 bases; junction bases not matched to a gene: 16. CDR3 size: 18 residues. The CDR3 DNA is TGTGCCAGCAGCTCCCCTCAAACGTCCGCGGGGGGGCTCGGGGAGCTGTTTTTT. The encoded protein is CASSSPQTSAGGLGELFF.

This clonotype was seen only a few times. The chain is built from TRBV6-2 or TRBV6-3 and TRBJ1-2; no definite D call. This CDR3 has 14 amino acids. Trimming pared 6 bases from V and 5 bases from J, leaving 16 bases between. Germline-derived CDR1 and CDR2 are MNHEY and SVGEGT. CDR3 sequence reads: CASSRGATGYGYTF. In DNA, the CDR3 is TGTGCCAGCAGCCGCGGAGCGACGGGGTATGGCTACACCTTC.

Many counts were recorded for this clonotype. The chain combines TRBV11-2 with TRBJ2-7; D remains ambiguous. The CDR3 is 14 amino acids. Germline assignment: CDR1 SGHAT and CDR2 FQNNGV. V was clipped by 0 bases and J by 3 bases, with 9 bases between them. As DNA, the CDR3 is TGTGCCAGCAGCTTAGATCTCTCTTACTACGAGCAGTACTTC. Translated, it gives CASSLDLSYYEQYF.

This clonotype occurred many times. The chain carries TRBV6-2 or TRBV6-3 and TRBJ1-1; a weak D match, TRBD1 (5 bases). V was clipped by 8 bases and J by 4 bases, with 14 bases between them. Germline CDR1 is MNHEY and CDR2 is SVGEGT. There are 13 residues in the CDR3. The DNA for the CDR3 is TGTGCCAGCGGCCGGCCCAGGGCCACTGAAGCTTTCTTT. Translated, it gives CASGRPRATEAFF.

The table lists this clonotype with many counts. This chain joins TRBV18 and TRBJ1-1, with TRBD1 matching 8 bases. Germline CDR1 KGHSH, CDR2 LQKENI. The CDR3 is made up of 14 amino acids. J gave up 5 bases and V 5 bases, and 7 bases lay outside the gene matches. CDR3 sequence: CASSRGTGATEAFF. The CDR3 nucleotides read TGTGCCAGCTCAAGAGGGACAGGAGCTACTGAAGCTTTCTTT.

The CDR3 DNA reads TGTGCCACCAGCAGAGACCCTACAGGGGGCGGATTCGTGACCCAGTACTTC. Translated, it gives CATSRDPTGGGFVTQYF. The rearrangement uses TRBV15 and TRBJ2-5, with 9 positions matching TRBD1. Germline-derived CDR1 and CDR2 are LNHNV and YYDKDF (reference sequence). J gave up 7 bases and V 0 bases, and 12 bases lay outside the gene matches. The CDR3 totals 17 residues. The full variable domain, rest sourced from reference TRBV15 and TRBJ2-5, is DAMVIQNPRYQVTQFGKPVTLSCSQTLNHNVMYWYQQKSSQAPKLLFHYYDKDFNNEADTPDNFQSRRPNTSFCFLDIRSPGLGDTAMYLCATSRDPTGGGFVTQYFGPGTRLLVL.

This clonotype was recorded many times. The chain has TRBV29-1 and TRBJ1-1; the match to TRBD1 covers 7 bases. V trimming: 4 bases; J trimming: 2 bases; junction bases outside the gene matches: 7. The CDR3 length is 14 residues. Germline-derived CDR1 and CDR2 are SQVTM and ANQGSEA. For the CDR3, the DNA is TGCAGCGTTGTTTACAGGGGACTAAACACTGAAGCTTTCTTT. It specifies CSVVYRGLNTEAFF.

The chain employs TRBV9 and TRBJ1-4; 7 positions match TRBD1. CDR3 length equals 15 residues. Germline loops: CDR1 SGDLS, CDR2 YYNGEE. V gave up 0 bases and J gave up 6 bases; unmatched junction bases: 5. CDR3 amino acids: CASSVEGTAYEKLFF. The CDR3 DNA follows: TGTGCCAGCAGCGTAGAAGGGACAGCTTATGAAAAACTGTTTTTT.

This clonotype occurred a few times. The chain has TRBV20-1 and TRBJ2-2, with 11 bases that match TRBD1. The CDR3 has 15 amino acids. The junction had 8 bases not matched to a gene; V was cut back by 6 bases and J by 5 bases. Per germline, CDR1 DFQATT and CDR2 SNEGSKA (reference sequence). The CDR3 here is CSAPGQGAETGELFF. Written as DNA, the CDR3 is TGCAGTGCCCCCGGACAGGGGGCAGAGACCGGGGAGCTGTTTTTT.

This clonotype was recorded at least ten times. The rearrangement joins TRBV13 to TRBJ2-5; 7 positions agree with TRBD1. This CDR3 contains 13 residues. Germline lookup yields CDR1 PRHDT and CDR2 FYEKMQ (reference sequence). V was pared by 5 bases and J by 3 bases, with 3 bases of the junction left unmatched. The CDR3: CASSVDREETQYF. Here the CDR3 DNA reads TGTGCCAGCAGCGTCGACAGGGAAGAGACCCAGTACTTC.

The rearrangement uses TRBV2 and TRBJ1-6; unclear D gene. Germline CDR1 SNHLY, CDR2 FYNNEI. The CDR3 is 13 amino acids. V shed 6 bases and J shed 10 bases, with 13 bases lying between them. CDR3 coding DNA: TGTGCCAGCAGGAGCCAGGTGGAATCACCCCTCCACTTT. It is translated as CASRSQVESPLHF. Filled out from reference TRBV2 and TRBJ1-6, the complete variable domain reads EPEVTQTPSHQVTQMGQEVILRCVPISNHLYFYWYRQILGQKVEFLVSFYNNEISEKSEIFDDQFSVERPDGSNFTLKIRSTKLEDSAMYFCASRSQVESPLHFGNGTRLTVT.

This clonotype appeared a few times. The V and J genes are TRBV6-5 and TRBJ1-3; the match to TRBD1 covers 9 bases. The CDR3 extends over 16 amino acids. Trimming removed 6 bases from V and 8 bases from J; junction bases left unmatched: 14. Germline CDR1 is MNHEY and CDR2 is SVGAGI. The CDR3 nucleotides read TGTGCCAGCAGCCCCCGGACAGGGGACCTAGGAGACACCATATATTTT. Amino acid sequence: CASSPRTGDLGDTIYF.

The sample holds many counts of this clonotype. V usage is TRBV14 and J usage is TRBJ1-1, with TRBD1 matching 9 bases. The J segment lost 4 bases and the V segment lost 6 bases, leaving 9 bases of the junction unmatched. CDR1 SGHDN and CDR2 FVKESK come from the germline V gene. CDR3 length: 15 amino acids. The CDR3 spells CASSLQGARITEAFF. The CDR3 DNA reads TGTGCCAGCAGTTTACAGGGGGCGCGGATCACTGAAGCTTTCTTT.

This clonotype was observed a few times. V is TRBV12-5 and J is TRBJ2-1; 7 bases line up with TRBD1. V lost 2 bases, J lost 8 bases, and 0 bases stayed unmatched. Germline V CDR1 and CDR2: LGHNT, FRNRAP. CDR3 length: 12 amino acids. The CDR3 loop reads CASGLTGDEQFF. In DNA, the CDR3 is TGTGCTAGTGGTTTGACAGGGGATGAGCAGTTCTTC.

This clonotype showed up just a few times. The J gene is TRBJ1-6, the V gene TRBV7-9; 11 positions match TRBD1. Trimming removed 8 bases from V and 6 bases from J; junction bases left unmatched: 6. Germline V lookup: CDR1 SEHNR, CDR2 FQNEAQ (reference sequence). CDR3 length equals 15 residues. CDR3 region: CASRTGGVLNSPLHF. CDR3 sequence (DNA): TGTGCCAGCCGGACAGGGGGCGTTCTTAATTCACCCCTCCACTTT. Supplemented by reference TRBV7-9 and TRBJ1-6, the full variable domain reads DTGVSQNPRHKITKRGQNVTFRCDPISEHNRLYWYRQTLGQGPEFLTYFQNEAQLEKSRLLSDRFSAERPKGSFSTLEIQRTEQGDSAMYLCASRTGGVLNSPLHFGNGTRLTVT.

This clonotype occurred many times. The chain employs TRBV6-2 or TRBV6-3 and TRBJ2-3; D may be TRBD2 (6 bases). CDR3 length: 14 amino acids. V was cut by 6 bases and J by 0 bases, with 10 bases left in between. The germline CDR1 and CDR2 sequences are MNHEY and SVGEGT. The CDR3 region is CASRRGASTDTQYF. For the CDR3, the DNA is TGTGCCAGCAGGCGGGGCGCTAGCACAGATACGCAGTATTTT.

This clonotype was observed a few times. This chain joins TRBV7-9 and TRBJ2-5; 8 nucleotides line up with TRBD2. The germline CDR1 and CDR2 sequences are SEHNR and FQNEAQ (reference sequence). The CDR3 is made up of 14 amino acids. V lost 5 bases, J lost 5 bases, and 7 bases stayed unmatched. The CDR3 spells CASSPGTSPETQYF. Here the CDR3 DNA reads TGTGCCAGCAGCCCAGGGACTAGTCCGGAGACCCAGTACTTC.

The CDR3 DNA sequence: TGTGCCAGCAGTACGGACAGGGGGTCCTACGAGCAGTACTTC. Translating gives CASSTDRGSYEQYF. V is TRBV27 and J is TRBJ2-7; 10 positions match TRBD1. V trimming: 5 bases; J trimming: 1 base; junction bases outside the gene matches: 2. The CDR3 is made up of 14 amino acids. The germline V gene encodes CDR1 MNHEY and CDR2 SMNVEV (reference sequence).

This clonotype occurred many times. The chain is built from TRBV5-1 and TRBJ1-1, with 7 bases aligning to TRBD1. The CDR3 has 14 residues. Germline loops: CDR1 SGHRS, CDR2 YFSETQ. Trimming cost V 4 bases and J 4 bases; bases outside gene matches: 7. The CDR3 spells CASSENTGVTEAFF. The CDR3 DNA reads as TGCGCCAGCAGCGAGAACACAGGGGTCACTGAAGCTTTCTTT.

This chain joins TRBV15 and TRBJ2-2, with 7 nucleotides matching TRBD1. Germline V CDR1 and CDR2: LNHNV, YYDKDF (reference sequence). V trimming: 5 bases; J trimming: 1 base; junction bases outside the gene matches: 4. The CDR3 consists of 15 residues. CDR3 in amino acids: CATSAGTENTGELFF. In DNA form, the CDR3 reads TGTGCCACCAGCGCAGGGACAGAGAACACCGGGGAGCTGTTTTTT.